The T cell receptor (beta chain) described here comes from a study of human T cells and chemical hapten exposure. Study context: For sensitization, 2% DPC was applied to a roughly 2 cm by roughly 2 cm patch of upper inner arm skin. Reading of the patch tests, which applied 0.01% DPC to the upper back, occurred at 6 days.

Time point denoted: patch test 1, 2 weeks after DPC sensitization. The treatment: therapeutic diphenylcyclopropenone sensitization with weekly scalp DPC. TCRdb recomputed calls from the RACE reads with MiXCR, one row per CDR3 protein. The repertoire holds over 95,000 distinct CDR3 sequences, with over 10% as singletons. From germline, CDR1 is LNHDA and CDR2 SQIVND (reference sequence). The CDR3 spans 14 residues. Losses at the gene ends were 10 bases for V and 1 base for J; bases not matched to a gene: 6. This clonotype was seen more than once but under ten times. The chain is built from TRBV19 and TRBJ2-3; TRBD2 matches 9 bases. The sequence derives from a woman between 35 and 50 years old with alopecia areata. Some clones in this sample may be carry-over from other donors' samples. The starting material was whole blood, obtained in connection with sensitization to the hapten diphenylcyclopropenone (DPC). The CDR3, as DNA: TGTGCCACCGGCTGGACTAGCGGCACAGATACGCAGTATTTT. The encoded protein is CATGWTSGTDTQYF.